The sequence of this T cell receptor beta chain was determined in a study of blood T cell repertoires in COVID-19. Looking at the study overall: Sites in the United States, Italy and Spain provided acute and convalescent COVID-19 samples. From T cells, B-cell-depleted T cells, or PBMCs came the material, which was cDNA or gDNA.

This CDR3 is built from 18 residues. Germline V gives CDR1 SGHKS, CDR2 YYEKEE (reference sequence). V shed 4 bases, J shed 0 bases, and the junction held 4 bases outside the gene matches. In the source study's methods: The assay estimated nucleated cells by amplifying reference gene primers. Clones were sequenced by immunoSEQ multiplex PCR, and TCRdb holds only the in-frame ones, with some missing. V and J calls and clone size are those listed in that table; D and trimming were worked out from the DNA. The table shows about 230,000 clones, with around four fifths occurring only once. This chain links TRBV5-5 with TRBJ2-2; TRBD2 aligns across 15 bases. This TCR was sampled from a man older than 75 with acute or convalescent COVID-19. What was sequenced was peripheral blood. The CDR3 DNA is TGTGCCAGCAGCCCGGGACTAGCGGGGGGAACGAACACCGGGGAGCTGTTTTTT. It specifies CASSPGLAGGTNTGELFF.